The clone carrying this TCR beta chain came up a few times. Its specificity is unknown. This sample is part of a study of cytomegalovirus exposure and HLA in healthy donors. Study observations and caveats: In the analysis, some V segments, TRBV6-2 and TRBV6-3 included, were excluded as indistinguishable. Most observed TCR sequences were rare, whereas some public TCRs were detected in many donors.

Primers for the PCR totalled 60 Vbeta and 13 Jbeta. Assay: immunoSEQ multiplex PCR; the TCRdb copy retains only in-frame clones and omits some. The sample consists of around 150,000 clones, just under 65% of them appearing once. This CDR3 spans 13 amino acids. Between the trimmed V and J ends, which lost 7 bases and 6 bases, there was a span of 15 bases. Germline CDR1 and CDR2: LNHDA and SQIVND (reference sequence). Sequencing was performed on PBMCs. The chain links TRBV19 to TRBJ1-2, with D tentatively TRBD1 (6 bases). This clonotype originated in a woman aged 55-69 years in good health and CMV-seropositive. The CDR3 sequence is CASTTGQGNGYTF. CDR3 bases: TGTGCCAGTACGACAGGTCAAGGGAATGGCTACACCTTC.